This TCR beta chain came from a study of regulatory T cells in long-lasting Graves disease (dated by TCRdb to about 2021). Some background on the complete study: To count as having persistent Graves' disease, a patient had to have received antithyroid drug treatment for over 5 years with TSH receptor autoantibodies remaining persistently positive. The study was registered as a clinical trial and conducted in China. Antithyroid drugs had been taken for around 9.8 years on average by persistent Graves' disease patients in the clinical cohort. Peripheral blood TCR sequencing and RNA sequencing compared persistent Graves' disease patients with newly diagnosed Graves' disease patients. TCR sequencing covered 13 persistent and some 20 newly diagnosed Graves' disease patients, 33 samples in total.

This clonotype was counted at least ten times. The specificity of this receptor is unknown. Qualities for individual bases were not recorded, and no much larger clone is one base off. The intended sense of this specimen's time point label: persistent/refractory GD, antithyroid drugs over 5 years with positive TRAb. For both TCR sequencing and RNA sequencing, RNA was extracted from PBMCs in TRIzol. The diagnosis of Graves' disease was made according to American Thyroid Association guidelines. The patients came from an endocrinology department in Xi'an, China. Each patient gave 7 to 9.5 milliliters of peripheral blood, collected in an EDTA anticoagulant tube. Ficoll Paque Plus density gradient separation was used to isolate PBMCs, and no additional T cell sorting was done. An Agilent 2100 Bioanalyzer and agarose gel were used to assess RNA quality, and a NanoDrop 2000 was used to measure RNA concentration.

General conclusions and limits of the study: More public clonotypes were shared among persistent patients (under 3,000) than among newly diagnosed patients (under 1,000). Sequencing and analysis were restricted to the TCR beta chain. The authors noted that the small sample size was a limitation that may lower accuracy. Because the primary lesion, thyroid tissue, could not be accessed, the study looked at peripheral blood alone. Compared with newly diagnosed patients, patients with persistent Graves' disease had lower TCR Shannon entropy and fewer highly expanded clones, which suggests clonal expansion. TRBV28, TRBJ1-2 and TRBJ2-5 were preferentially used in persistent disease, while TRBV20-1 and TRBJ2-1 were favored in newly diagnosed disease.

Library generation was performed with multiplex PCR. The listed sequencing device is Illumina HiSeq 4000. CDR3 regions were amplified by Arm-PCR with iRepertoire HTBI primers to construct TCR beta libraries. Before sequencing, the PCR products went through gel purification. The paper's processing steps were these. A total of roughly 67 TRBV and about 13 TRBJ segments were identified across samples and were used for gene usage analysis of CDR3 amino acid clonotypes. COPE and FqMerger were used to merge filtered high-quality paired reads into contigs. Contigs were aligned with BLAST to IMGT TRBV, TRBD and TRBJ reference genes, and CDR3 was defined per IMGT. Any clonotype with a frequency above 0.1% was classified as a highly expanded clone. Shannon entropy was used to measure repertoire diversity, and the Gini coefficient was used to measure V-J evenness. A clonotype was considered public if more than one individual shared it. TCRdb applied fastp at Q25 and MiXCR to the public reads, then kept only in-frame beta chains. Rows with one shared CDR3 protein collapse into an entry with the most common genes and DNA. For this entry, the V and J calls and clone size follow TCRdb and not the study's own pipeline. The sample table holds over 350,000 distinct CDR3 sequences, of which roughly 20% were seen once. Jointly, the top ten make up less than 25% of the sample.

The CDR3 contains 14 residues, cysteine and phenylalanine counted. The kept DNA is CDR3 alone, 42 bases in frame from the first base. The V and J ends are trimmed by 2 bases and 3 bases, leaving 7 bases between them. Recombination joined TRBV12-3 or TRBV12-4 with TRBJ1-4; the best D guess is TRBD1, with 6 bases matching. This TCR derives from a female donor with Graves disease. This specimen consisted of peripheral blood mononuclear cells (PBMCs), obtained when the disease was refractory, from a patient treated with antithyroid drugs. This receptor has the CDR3 CASSLQGPNEKLFF. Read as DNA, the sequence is TGTGCCAGCAGTTTACAGGGGCCTAATGAAAAACTGTTTTTT.